The 29 T cell receptor beta chains below were found in one sample sequenced in a study of PD-1 blockade in classical Hodgkin lymphoma. With no exception, relapse followed autologous stem cell transplantation in all patients, and brentuximab vedotin exposure varied. Sequencing was performed with immunoSEQ multiplex PCR; in TCRdb, only in-frame clones are kept and a portion is missing. The sample has over 6,000 clones, 85% to 90% seen once. The source material was peripheral blood mononuclear cells (PBMCs), sampled before the second cycle of nivolumab. The receptors here all came from a human donor with classical Hodgkin lymphoma.

This chain uses TRBV7-9 with TRBJ2-2; TRBD1 aligns across 7 bases. The CDR3 totals 15 residues. With 1 base clipped from V and 5 bases from J, the junction kept 4 bases outside the gene matches. Looked up from germline, CDR1 is SEHNR and CDR2 is FQNEAQ (reference sequence). In nucleotides, the CDR3 is TGTGCCAGCAGCTTAGTGACAGGGTCGACCGGGGAGCTGTTTTTT. Protein product: CASSLVTGSTGELFF. Variable domain in full (rest from reference TRBV7-9 and TRBJ2-2): DTGVSQNPRHKITKRGQNVTFRCDPISEHNRLYWYRQTLGQGPEFLTYFQNEAQLEKSRLLSDRFSAERPKGSFSTLEIQRTEQGDSAMYLCASSLVTGSTGELFFGEGSRLTVL.

A remark on this clone: The junction departs from germline at one end; a sequencing error may be responsible. CDR3: CASSLNYDYTF. The CDR3 bases are TGTGCCAGCAGCTTAAACTATGACTACACCTTC. V gene TRBV11-2 combines with J gene TRBJ1-2; no clear D gene. Germline V CDR1 and CDR2: SGHAT, FQNNGV. This CDR3 is built from 11 residues. Together with reference TRBV11-2 and TRBJ1-2, the CDR3 gives the full variable domain: EAGVAQSPRYKIIEKRQSVAFWCNPISGHATLYWYQQILGQGPKLLIQFQNNGVVDDSQLPKDRFSAERLKGVDSTLKIQPAKLEDSAVYLCASSLNYDYTFGSGTRLTVV.

This chain joins TRBV27 and TRBJ1-5; D perhaps matches TRBD1 (5 bases). V shed 2 bases and J shed 5 bases, with 7 bases lying between them. This CDR3 comprises 13 residues. Germline V gene data show CDR1 as MNHEY and CDR2 as SMNVEV (reference sequence). As DNA, the CDR3 is TGTGCCAGCAGTTTAAGAGGGGATCAGCCCCAGCATTTT. It translates to CASSLRGDQPQHF.

V is TRBV29-1 and J is TRBJ1-2; TRBD1 matches 7 bases. Germline trimming cut 4 bases from V and 4 bases from J; bases unmatched to any gene: 3. This CDR3 spans 12 amino acids. The germline V gene has CDR1 SQVTM and CDR2 ANQGSEA. Here the CDR3 reads CSVVGTAYGYTF. The CDR3 bases are TGCAGCGTTGTGGGGACAGCCTATGGCTACACCTTC.

The table lists this clone with a count of one. V usage is TRBV25-1 and J usage is TRBJ1-2; D is possibly TRBD1 (6 bases). The V and J ends lost 4 bases and 3 bases respectively, with 18 bases between them. The CDR3 loop spans 16 amino acids. CDR1 MGHDK and CDR2 SYGVNS come from the germline V gene. CDR3 nucleotide sequence: TGTGCCAGCAGTGCGTATGGGGGGCGGCGTCACTATGGCTACACCTTC. It translates to CASSAYGGRRHYGYTF.

V and J are TRBV4-2 and TRBJ2-3; D is perhaps TRBD2 (5 bases). The germline V gene encodes CDR1 LGHNA and CDR2 YNFKEQ. The CDR3 sequence is 15 residues long. Trimming took 4 bases from V and 0 from J, leaving 11 bases between them. CDR3 sequence (DNA): TGTGCCAGCAGCCTGGACTCCTCTAGCACAGATACGCAGTATTTT. As protein: CASSLDSSSTDTQYF.

The chain employs TRBV28 and TRBJ1-2; D gene uncertain. Germline values: CDR1 MDHEN, CDR2 SYDVKM. This CDR3 has 14 residues. The germline V and J ends were trimmed by 1 base and 3 bases, with 9 bases remaining between them. CDR3 bases: TGTGCCAGCAGTTTATTGGGCAGTCACTATGGCTACACCTTC. Translation: CASSLLGSHYGYTF.

V is TRBV6-4 and J is TRBJ2-6; possible D gene TRBD2, 6 bases. The CDR3 extends over 15 amino acids. V was pared by 11 bases and J by 0 bases, with 14 bases between. Germline CDR1 is MRHNA and CDR2 is SNTAGT. The CDR3 protein is CALRRAVSGANVLTF. The DNA for the CDR3 is TGTGCCCTAAGGAGGGCAGTCTCTGGGGCCAACGTCCTGACTTTC.

This clone came up once. V gene TRBV29-1 combines with J gene TRBJ1-1; D is unresolved. Germline V gives CDR1 SQVTM, CDR2 ANQGSEA. Trimming stripped 4 bases from V and 0 bases from J, with 9 bases between. This CDR3 is built from 13 residues. The CDR3: CSVARKLNTEAFF. The CDR3 DNA is TGCAGCGTTGCAAGGAAACTGAACACTGAAGCTTTCTTT.

The chain couples TRBV5-1 to TRBJ2-1, with D unclear. Germline V CDR1 and CDR2: SGHRS, YFSETQ. The ends were cut back, 0 bases at V and 9 bases at J, with 4 bases in the middle. CDR3 length equals 11 residues. The CDR3 sequence: CASSLETEQFF. The DNA for the CDR3 is TGCGCCAGCAGCTTGGAGACTGAGCAGTTCTTC.

The chain carries TRBV9 and TRBJ1-2; D remains ambiguous. V was trimmed by 4 bases and J by 3 bases, leaving 22 bases between them. Germline V CDR1 and CDR2: SGDLS, YYNGEE. The CDR3 extends over 17 amino acids. The chain's CDR3 is CASSFSRTKPNHYGYTF. DNA of the CDR3: TGTGCCAGCAGCTTTTCGAGGACTAAACCGAATCACTATGGCTACACCTTC.

The CDR3 loop is CASSPRTLANTIYF. In DNA form, the CDR3 reads TGTGCCAGCAGTCCCAGGACCCTGGCAAACACCATATATTTT. The chain employs TRBV2 and TRBJ1-3; D ambiguous. CDR1 SNHLY and CDR2 FYNNEI come from the germline V gene. V lost 5 bases, J lost 6 bases, and 14 bases lay in between. This CDR3 is 14 amino acids long. Complete variable domain (other parts from reference TRBV2 and TRBJ1-3): EPEVTQTPSHQVTQMGQEVILRCVPISNHLYFYWYRQILGQKVEFLVSFYNNEISEKSEIFDDQFSVERPDGSNFTLKIRSTKLEDSAMYFCASSPRTLANTIYFGEGSWLTVV.

The rearrangement uses TRBV18 and TRBJ1-1; D might be TRBD1 (6 bases). The CDR3 has 15 residues. The V and J ends lost 3 bases and 1 base respectively, with 12 bases between them. Germline loops: CDR1 KGHSH, CDR2 LQKENI. The DNA for the CDR3 is TGTGCCAGCTCACCGCAGGGGTTCGGGAACACTGAAGCTTTCTTT. Amino acids: CASSPQGFGNTEAFF.

This clone was seen a single time. The chain employs TRBV11-1 and TRBJ2-1; a weak D match, TRBD2 (6 bases). This CDR3 contains 15 residues. The germline V gene encodes CDR1 SGHAT and CDR2 FQDESV (reference sequence). Trimming shortened V by 3 bases and J by 0 bases, and 9 bases separated the two germline ends. CDR3 coding DNA: TGTGCCAGCAGCTTGGACTATCTCTCCTACAATGAGCAGTTCTTC. This translates into CASSLDYLSYNEQFF.

The V gene is TRBV5-4, the J gene TRBJ2-1, with 7 bases that match TRBD2. This CDR3 spans 14 amino acids. CDR1 and CDR2 from the germline V gene are SGHNT and YYREEE (reference sequence). The trim removed 4 bases at V and 12 bases at J, leaving 13 bases unmatched. The CDR3 loop is CASSPLLGRGGQFF. CDR3 nucleotides: TGTGCCAGCAGCCCCCTTCTGGGGCGCGGGGGGCAGTTCTTC.

This chain joins TRBV5-6 and TRBJ2-7; D not resolved. This CDR3 is built from 15 residues. Germline CDR1 SGHDT, CDR2 YYEEEE. V lost 0 bases to trimming and J lost 0 bases, with 10 bases between them. DNA of the CDR3: TGTGCCAGCAGCTTGGGAACAGTGAGCTCCTACGAGCAGTACGTC. Its translation: CASSLGTVSSYEQYV.

The chain employs TRBV18 and TRBJ2-3, with no clear D. The CDR3 runs to 12 residues. Per the germline V gene, CDR1 is KGHSH and CDR2 is LQKENI. With 8 bases removed from V and 2 bases from J, the gap between germline ends came to 8 bases. CDR3 bases: TGTGCCAGCGCGACAAACACAGATACGCAGTATTTT. Protein: CASATNTDTQYF.

The chain couples TRBV4-2 to TRBJ2-1; TRBD2 agrees at 13 bases. The CDR3 has 18 residues. Trimming removed 2 bases from V and 9 bases from J; junction bases left unmatched: 13. Germline CDR1 and CDR2: LGHNA and YNFKEQ. This CDR3 is CASSQTFTGLAGASEQFF. The CDR3 bases are TGTGCCAGCAGCCAAACCTTCACCGGACTAGCGGGAGCGAGTGAGCAGTTCTTC.

The chain has TRBV19 and TRBJ2-3; 9 nucleotides line up with TRBD2. V dropped 7 bases and J dropped 6; count of bases not matched to a gene: 8. CDR1 is LNHDA, CDR2 SQIVND, per germline (reference sequence). This CDR3 contains 14 residues. The CDR3 coding sequence is TGTGCCAGTATGGGCGCGGCGGGGGGGGATACGCAGTATTTT. Protein product: CASMGAAGGDTQYF.

The chain carries TRBV6-1 and TRBJ2-1; 14 bases agree with TRBD2. Per the germline V gene, CDR1 is MNHNS and CDR2 is SASEGT. The CDR3 sequence is 14 residues long. J lost 8 bases, V lost 7 bases, and 4 bases had no gene match. CDR3 loop: CASTGLAGVYEQFF. CDR3 sequence (DNA): TGTGCCAGCACGGGACTAGCGGGAGTCTATGAGCAGTTCTTC.

The chain employs TRBV7-4 and TRBJ2-3; TRBD2 matches 7 bases. This CDR3 has 15 amino acids. Germline V lookup: CDR1 SGHVT, CDR2 SQSDAQ. J lost 2 bases, V lost 3 bases, and 5 bases had no gene match. The CDR3 reads CASSLASGNTDTQYF. The CDR3 region has the DNA TGTGCCAGCAGCTTGGCTAGCGGTAACACAGATACGCAGTATTTT.

The chain links TRBV18 to TRBJ2-5; 9 bases are a match to TRBD2. J was trimmed by 0 bases and V by 6 bases; bases with no gene match: 5. This CDR3 has 15 residues. CDR1 and CDR2 from the germline V gene are KGHSH and LQKENI. CDR3 bases: TGTGCCAGCTCCGGACTAGCGTACCACCAAGAGACCCAGTACTTC. It yields the protein CASSGLAYHQETQYF.

The chain is built from TRBV6-5 and TRBJ1-1; 10 nucleotides line up with TRBD1. CDR1 and CDR2 (germline): MNHEY, SVGAGI. V was clipped by 7 bases and J by 11 bases; unmatched bases: 10. The CDR3 is 13 residues long. DNA for the CDR3: TGTGCCAGCACCCCGACAGGGGGCCTGCAGGCTTTCTTT. Amino acids: CASTPTGGLQAFF.

The chain links TRBV2 to TRBJ2-7, with D maybe TRBD2 (5 bases). The germline V and J ends were trimmed by 6 bases and 3 bases, with 15 bases remaining between them. This CDR3 is 14 amino acids long. In germline, CDR1 is SNHLY, CDR2 FYNNEI. The CDR3 spells CASRDLAGRYEQYV. In DNA form, the CDR3 reads TGTGCCAGCAGGGACCTCGCGGGCCGCTACGAGCAGTACGTC.

The chain has TRBV30 and TRBJ2-1, with D possibly TRBD2 on 6 matching bases. This CDR3 is built from 12 residues. Germline CDR1 is GTSNPN and CDR2 is SVGIG (reference sequence). Trimming took 0 bases from V and 13 from J, leaving 13 bases between them. This CDR3 reads CAWSVRRGGQFF. The CDR3 coding sequence is TGTGCCTGGAGTGTACGGAGGGGAGGACAGTTCTTC.

The chain uses TRBV5-4 and TRBJ2-3, with 7 bases that match TRBD2. In germline, CDR1 is SGHNT, CDR2 YYREEE (reference sequence). This CDR3 is built from 15 residues. V trimming: 5 bases; J trimming: 5 bases; junction bases outside the gene matches: 11. Here the CDR3 DNA reads TGTGCCAGCAGTGGGGGGGAGCGCAGTATAGATACGCAGTATTTT. Its translation is CASSGGERSIDTQYF.

The V call is TRBV5-1, the J call TRBJ2-5; D not certain. The ends were cut back, 4 bases at V and 5 bases at J, with 15 bases in the middle. The length of the CDR3 is 14 residues. Per germline, CDR1 SGHRS and CDR2 YFSETQ. CDR3 in DNA: TGCGCCAGCAGCACGTGGACGGCTCTCGAGACCCAGTACTTC. This translates into CASSTWTALETQYF. Variable domain in full (rest from reference TRBV5-1 and TRBJ2-5): KAGVTQTPRYLIKTRGQQVTLSCSPISGHRSVSWYQQTPGQGLQFLFEYFSETQRNKGNFPGRFSGRQFSNSRSEMNVSTLELGDSALYLCASSTWTALETQYFGPGTRLLVL.

The rearrangement joins TRBV11-1 to TRBJ1-1; the D is unclear. V lost 5 bases to trimming and J lost 5 bases, with 15 bases between them. The CDR3 is made up of 14 amino acids. Germline assignment: CDR1 SGHAT and CDR2 FQDESV (reference sequence). The CDR3 DNA reads as TGTGCCAGCAGCATACCGGGATTCCTAACTGAAGCTTTCTTT. It is translated as CASSIPGFLTEAFF.

This clone was seen a single time. V and J are TRBV21-1 and TRBJ2-7; the listed D gene, TRBD1, was not tested against the DNA. TRBV21-1 is reported as a pseudogene. The CDR3 is 16 residues long. The CDR3 DNA reads TGTGCCAGCAGCAAGATGGAAAAGAGACACCCTTACGAGCAGTACGTC. This codes for CASSKMEKRHPYEQYV.